This record concerns one T cell receptor beta chain sequence. This clone's antigen is unknown. Base-call qualities are not available, and no considerably larger clone is one nucleotide away. The sample is drawn from a study of shared clonotypes between healthy human individuals (dated by TCRdb to the early 2020s). The study in broad terms: Two women and a few men aged 18 to 49 years were included in the cohort. Per donor, three plates each were used for CD4 naive and CD4 memory, two for CD8 naive, and one for CD8 memory. Blood TCR repertoires of a handful of healthy adults were deeply sequenced to estimate repertoire size and the extent of clonotype sharing between individuals. Different laboratories and diverse techniques were used to prepare libraries and sequence TCR repertoires, to increase sequencing depth and limit assay-specific biases. Between about 0.85 and 9.5 billion PBMCs per donor were obtained by leukapheresis. Study-wide conclusions, independent of this receptor: Only blood was sampled, and tissue TCR repertoires likely differ from those in blood. Sharing across several donors was observed for around 5% of naive CD4, less than 4% of naive CD8, over 2% of memory CD4, and around 0.42% of memory CD8 clonotypes. Pairwise subsampling indicated that sequencing depth was expected to affect the degree of clonotype sharing among donors. Because the study included only a small number of donors, the genetic and exposure-history diversity represented was limited. Higher generation probabilities were observed for clonotypes shared by all four sorted-subset donors than for non-shared clonotypes. Larger estimated clonotype richness was generally found for naive subsets than for memory subsets. Incomplete sequencing was indicated by rarefaction of sorted-subset datasets, despite the large sequencing depth.

The donors were healthy, HIV-negative adults with no recently reported acute infections or vaccinations. All donors were Caucasian adults living in Nashville, Tennessee, USA. CD4+ T cells were enriched through magnetic negative selection, after which naive cells were positively selected on CD45RA and the remaining negative fraction served as the memory subset. Blood was obtained by leukapheresis, after which PBMCs were separated by Ficoll-Histopaque density gradient centrifugation and cryopreserved in liquid nitrogen vapor phase. Analytical flow cytometry was used to check the purity and quantity of each magnetically sorted T cell population. From each sorted fraction, genomic DNA was isolated and quantified by UV absorbance on a Nanodrop 2000c. Relative to germline, V is missing 6 bases and J is missing 4 bases, with 5 bases of the junction outside any gene match. CDR1 and CDR2 were assigned from the germline V gene (reference sequence) as LNHDA and SQIVND. The CDR3 runs 13 residues from the cysteine to the phenylalanine. The CDR3 DNA has 39 bases and is translated from base 1.

Using the deep immunoSEQ assay, multiplex PCR amplified TCR CDR3 regions from genomic DNA. Genomic DNA extracted from each cell subset was distributed evenly over all wells of several immunoSEQ 96-well plates, and each plate served as one replicate. For sorted subsets, each replicate PCR was loaded with 200 to 250 ng genomic DNA, equivalent to 25,000 to 35,000 T cell genomes. The purified libraries were quantified using a Qubit 3.0 fluorometer, sized with a Bioanalyzer 2100, and then quantified again using the KAPA Library Quantification kit. Every immunoSEQ 96-well plate was sequenced on a separate single-read 150-cycle Illumina NextSeq 550 flow cell. In the original analysis: Because the immunoSEQ output included only junctional sequences and no quality scores, the filtering could not be the same as the filtering used for full-length reads. To assign V/J genes and CDR3, sequences were annotated against IMGT germline references using PyIR, a Python wrapper for IgBLAST v1.9. Reads were filtered out if the reads had weak V/J assignments (E-value above 1e-6), no CDR3, stop codons, out-of-frame junctions, or ambiguous translated residues. V3J clonotypes were defined by identical inferred V gene, J gene, and CDR3 amino acid sequence. Percentage overlap between repertoires was calculated by dividing the number of shared unique clonotypes by the size of the smaller repertoire. Richness of each repertoire was evaluated using RTK rarefaction, the Chao1 estimator, and Recon v2.1 estimates of unobserved clonotypes. OLGA was used to compute generation probabilities for all TCRbeta clonotypes that the gDNA method yielded from four donors. The clones in this table, taken by TCRdb from immuneACCESS, are in-frame only. Not every clone is retained; where verified, under half of the shortfall comes from an unresolved V gene, and the cause of the rest is unknown. V and J calls and clone size are given by that table; D and trimming were obtained from the DNA. This sample gives fewer than 1.8 million clones in total; about 98.5% of them show up just once. The ten largest clones take up 0.36% of the sample.

This sequence uses TRBV19 and TRBJ2-7; 8 nucleotides in the junction match TRBD2. The source material was naive CD4+ T cells sorted from blood. Reading the label with the study, this specimen's cell subset or site is: CD45RA+ positively selected. This receptor was obtained from a man aged 25 to 40 in good health. The DNA sequence follows: TGTGCCAGTAGGGCGGGGGGAACTTACGAGCAGTACTTC. Translated, it gives CASRAGGTYEQYF.